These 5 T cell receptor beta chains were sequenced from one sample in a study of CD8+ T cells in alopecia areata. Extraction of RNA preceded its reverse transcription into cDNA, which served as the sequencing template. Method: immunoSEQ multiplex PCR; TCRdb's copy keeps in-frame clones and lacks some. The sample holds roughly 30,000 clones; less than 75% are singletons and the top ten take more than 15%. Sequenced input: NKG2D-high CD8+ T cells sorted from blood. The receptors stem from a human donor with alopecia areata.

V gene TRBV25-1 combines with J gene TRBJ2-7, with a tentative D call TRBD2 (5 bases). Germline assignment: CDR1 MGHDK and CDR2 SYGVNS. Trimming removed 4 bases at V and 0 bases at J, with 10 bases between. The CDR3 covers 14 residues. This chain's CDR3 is CASSAGVYSYEQYF. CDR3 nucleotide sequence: TGTGCCAGCAGTGCCGGGGTCTACTCCTACGAGCAGTACTTC.

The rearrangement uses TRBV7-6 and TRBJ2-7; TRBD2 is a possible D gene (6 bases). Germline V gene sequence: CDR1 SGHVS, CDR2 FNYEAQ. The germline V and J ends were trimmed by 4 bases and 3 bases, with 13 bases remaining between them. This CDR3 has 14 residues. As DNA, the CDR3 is TGTGCCAGCAGCTCCCTCGGCGGGGTCTACGAGCAGTACTTC. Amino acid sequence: CASSSLGGVYEQYF.

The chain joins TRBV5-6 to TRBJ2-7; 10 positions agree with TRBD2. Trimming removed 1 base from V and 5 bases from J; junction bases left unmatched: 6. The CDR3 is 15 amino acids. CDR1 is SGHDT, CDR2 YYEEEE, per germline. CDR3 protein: CASSLPPGTSDEQYF. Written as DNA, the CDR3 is TGTGCCAGCAGCTTGCCTCCCGGGACTAGCGACGAGCAGTACTTC.

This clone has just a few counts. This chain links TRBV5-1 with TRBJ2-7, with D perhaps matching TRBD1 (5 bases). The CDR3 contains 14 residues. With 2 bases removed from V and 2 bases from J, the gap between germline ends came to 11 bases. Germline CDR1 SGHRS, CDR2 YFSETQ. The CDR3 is CASSLRPGTYEQYF. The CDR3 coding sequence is TGCGCCAGCAGCTTAAGGCCAGGGACCTACGAGCAGTACTTC.

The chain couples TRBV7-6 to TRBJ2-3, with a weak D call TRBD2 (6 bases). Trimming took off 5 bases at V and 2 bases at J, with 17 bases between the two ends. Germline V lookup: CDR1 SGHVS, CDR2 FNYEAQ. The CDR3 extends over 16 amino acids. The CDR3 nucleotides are TGTGCCAGCAGCACTCGACTAGGAGGGCCCACAGATACGCAGTATTTT. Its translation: CASSTRLGGPTDTQYF. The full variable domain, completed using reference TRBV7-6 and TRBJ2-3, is GAGVSQSPRYKVTKRGQDVALRCDPISGHVSLYWYRQALGQGPEFLTYFNYEAQQDKSGLPNDRFSAERPEGSISTLTIQRTEQRDSAMYRCASSTRLGGPTDTQYFGPGTRLTVL.